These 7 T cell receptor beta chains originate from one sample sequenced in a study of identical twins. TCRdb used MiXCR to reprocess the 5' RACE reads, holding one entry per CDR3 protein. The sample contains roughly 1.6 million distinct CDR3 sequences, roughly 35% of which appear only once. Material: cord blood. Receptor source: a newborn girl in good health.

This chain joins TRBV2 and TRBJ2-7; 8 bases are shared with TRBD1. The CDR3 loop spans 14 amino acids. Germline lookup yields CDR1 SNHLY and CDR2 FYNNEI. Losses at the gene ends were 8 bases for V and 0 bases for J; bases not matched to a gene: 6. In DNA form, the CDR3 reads TGTGCCAGCGTAGCGGACAGGGCCTCCTACGAGCAGTACTTC. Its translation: CASVADRASYEQYF.

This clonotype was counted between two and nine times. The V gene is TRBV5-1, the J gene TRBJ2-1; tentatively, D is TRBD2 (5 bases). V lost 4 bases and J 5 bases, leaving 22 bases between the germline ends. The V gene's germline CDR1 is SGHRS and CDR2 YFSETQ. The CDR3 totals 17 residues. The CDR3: CASSGGRLERRNNEQFF. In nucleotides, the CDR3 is TGCGCCAGCAGCGGAGGACGCTTGGAGAGAAGGAACAATGAGCAGTTCTTC.

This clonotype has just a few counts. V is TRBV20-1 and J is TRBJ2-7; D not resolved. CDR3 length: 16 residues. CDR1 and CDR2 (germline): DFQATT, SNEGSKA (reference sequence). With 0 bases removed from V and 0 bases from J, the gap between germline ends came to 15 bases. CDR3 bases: TGCAGTGCTAGAGATTTTGGATACCCTAGCTCCTACGAGCAGTACTTC. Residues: CSARDFGYPSSYEQYF.

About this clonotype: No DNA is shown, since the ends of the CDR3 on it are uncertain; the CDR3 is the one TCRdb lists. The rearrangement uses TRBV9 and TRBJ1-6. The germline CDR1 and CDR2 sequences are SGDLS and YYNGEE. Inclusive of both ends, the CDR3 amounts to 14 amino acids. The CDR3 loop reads CASSVFGDGSPPHF.

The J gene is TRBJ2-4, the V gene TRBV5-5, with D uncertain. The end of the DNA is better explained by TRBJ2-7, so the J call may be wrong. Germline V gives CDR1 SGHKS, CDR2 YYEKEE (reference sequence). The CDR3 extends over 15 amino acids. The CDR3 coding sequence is TGTGCCAGCAGCTCAGGTCCAGGCAATCCCTACGAGCAGTACTTC. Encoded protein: CASSSGPGNPYEQYF.

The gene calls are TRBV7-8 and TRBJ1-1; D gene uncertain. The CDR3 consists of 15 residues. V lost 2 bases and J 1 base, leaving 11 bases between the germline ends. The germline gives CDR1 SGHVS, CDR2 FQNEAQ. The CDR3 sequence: CASSLPLGPNTEAFF. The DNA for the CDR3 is TGTGCCAGCAGCTTACCCCTCGGGCCGAACACTGAAGCTTTCTTT.

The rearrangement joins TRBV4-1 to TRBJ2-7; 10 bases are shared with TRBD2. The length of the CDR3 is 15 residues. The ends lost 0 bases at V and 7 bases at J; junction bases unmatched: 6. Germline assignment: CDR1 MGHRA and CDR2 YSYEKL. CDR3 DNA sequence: TGCGCCAGCAGCCAAGAGAGCGGGGGGGCGAGGGAGCAGTACTTC. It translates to CASSQESGGAREQYF.